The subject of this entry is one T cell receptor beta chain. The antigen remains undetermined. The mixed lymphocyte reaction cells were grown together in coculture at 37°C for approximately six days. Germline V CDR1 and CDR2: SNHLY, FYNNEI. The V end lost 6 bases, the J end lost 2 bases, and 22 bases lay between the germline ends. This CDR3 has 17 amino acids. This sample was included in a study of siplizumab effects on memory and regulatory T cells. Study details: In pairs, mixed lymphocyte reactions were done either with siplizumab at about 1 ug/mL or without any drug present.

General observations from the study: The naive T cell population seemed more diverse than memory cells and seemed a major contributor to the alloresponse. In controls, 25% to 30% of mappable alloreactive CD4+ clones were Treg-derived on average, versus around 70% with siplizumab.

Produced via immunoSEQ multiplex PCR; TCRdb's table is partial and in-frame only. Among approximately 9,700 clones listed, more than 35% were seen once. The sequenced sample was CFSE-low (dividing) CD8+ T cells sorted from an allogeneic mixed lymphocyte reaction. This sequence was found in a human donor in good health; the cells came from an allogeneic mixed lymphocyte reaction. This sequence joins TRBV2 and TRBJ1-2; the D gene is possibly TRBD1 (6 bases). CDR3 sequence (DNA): TGTGCCAGCAGGCGCGAAGGCGGGGGGGGCAAGAACTATGGCTACACCTTC. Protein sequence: CASRREGGGGKNYGYTF.